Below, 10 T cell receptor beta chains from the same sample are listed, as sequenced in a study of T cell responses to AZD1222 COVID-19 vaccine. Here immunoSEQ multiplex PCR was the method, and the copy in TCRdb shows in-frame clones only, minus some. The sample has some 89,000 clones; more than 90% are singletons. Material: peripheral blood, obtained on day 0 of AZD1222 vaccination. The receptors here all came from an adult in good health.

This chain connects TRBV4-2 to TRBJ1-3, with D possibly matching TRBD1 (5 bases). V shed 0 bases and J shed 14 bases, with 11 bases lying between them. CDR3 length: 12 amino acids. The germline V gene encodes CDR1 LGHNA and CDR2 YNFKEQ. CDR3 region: CASSQDTLGLYF. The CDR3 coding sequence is TGTGCCAGCAGCCAAGATACCCTGGGGCTATATTTT.

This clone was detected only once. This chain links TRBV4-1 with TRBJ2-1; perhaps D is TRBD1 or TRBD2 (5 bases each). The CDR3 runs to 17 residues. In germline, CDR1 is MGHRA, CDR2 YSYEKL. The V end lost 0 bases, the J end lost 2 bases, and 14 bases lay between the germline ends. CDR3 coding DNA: TGCGCCAGCAGCCAAGAAAGGGAGACAGCAACCTACAATGAGCAGTTCTTC. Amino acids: CASSQERETATYNEQFF.

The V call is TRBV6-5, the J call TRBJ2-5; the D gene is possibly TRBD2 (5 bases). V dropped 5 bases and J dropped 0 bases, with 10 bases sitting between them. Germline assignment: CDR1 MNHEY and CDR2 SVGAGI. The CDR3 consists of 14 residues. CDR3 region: CASSPEGYQETQYF. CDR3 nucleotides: TGTGCCAGCAGTCCCGAGGGTTACCAAGAGACCCAGTACTTC.

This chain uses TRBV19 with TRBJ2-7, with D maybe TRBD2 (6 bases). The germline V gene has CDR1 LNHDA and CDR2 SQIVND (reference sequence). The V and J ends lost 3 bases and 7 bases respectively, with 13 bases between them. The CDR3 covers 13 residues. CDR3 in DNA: TGTGCCAGTAGTATCTACCTGGGACTGGAGCAGTACTTC. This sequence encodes CASSIYLGLEQYF. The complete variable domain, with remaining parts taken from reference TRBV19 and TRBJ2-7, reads DGGITQSPKYLFRKEGQNVTLSCEQNLNHDAMYWYRQDPGQGLRLIYYSQIVNDFQKGDIAEGYSVSREKKESFPLTVTSAQKNPTAFYLCASSIYLGLEQYFGPGTRLTVT.

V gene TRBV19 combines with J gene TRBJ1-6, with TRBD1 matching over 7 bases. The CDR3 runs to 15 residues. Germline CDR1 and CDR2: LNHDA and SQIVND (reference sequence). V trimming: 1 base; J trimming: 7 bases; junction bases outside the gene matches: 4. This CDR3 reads CASSIGGTANSPLHF. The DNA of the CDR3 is TGTGCCAGTAGTATAGGTGGGACAGCAAATTCACCCCTCCACTTT.

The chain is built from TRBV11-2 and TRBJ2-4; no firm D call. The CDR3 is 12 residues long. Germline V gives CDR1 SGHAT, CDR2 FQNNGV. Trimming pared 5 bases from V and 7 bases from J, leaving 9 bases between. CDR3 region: CASSQDGNIQYF. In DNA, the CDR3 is TGTGCCAGCAGCCAGGATGGGAACATTCAGTACTTC. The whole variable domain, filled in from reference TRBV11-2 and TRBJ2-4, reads EAGVAQSPRYKIIEKRQSVAFWCNPISGHATLYWYQQILGQGPKLLIQFQNNGVVDDSQLPKDRFSAERLKGVDSTLKIQPAKLEDSAVYLCASSQDGNIQYFGAGTRLSVL.

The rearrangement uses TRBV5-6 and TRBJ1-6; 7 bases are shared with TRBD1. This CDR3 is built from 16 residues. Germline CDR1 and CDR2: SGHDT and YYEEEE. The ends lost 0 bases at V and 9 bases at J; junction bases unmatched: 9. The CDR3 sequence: CASSLGQGFLASPLHF. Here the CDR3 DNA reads TGTGCCAGCAGCTTGGGACAGGGTTTTTTAGCTTCACCCCTCCACTTT.

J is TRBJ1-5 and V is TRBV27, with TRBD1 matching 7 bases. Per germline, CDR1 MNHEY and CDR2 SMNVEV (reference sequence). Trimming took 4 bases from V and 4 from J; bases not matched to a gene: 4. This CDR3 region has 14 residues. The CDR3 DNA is TGTGCCAGCAGTTCAGACAGGGTGAATCAGCCCCAGCATTTT. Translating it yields CASSSDRVNQPQHF.

Here the CDR3 reads CASSGDREIYEQYF. The CDR3 coding sequence is TGTGCCAGCAGTGGGGACAGGGAAATCTACGAGCAGTACTTC. The chain recombines TRBV6-6 with TRBJ2-7; TRBD1 matches 9 bases. Germline lookup yields CDR1 MNHNY and CDR2 SVGAGI (reference sequence). The trim removed 5 bases at V and 3 bases at J, leaving 5 bases unmatched. The CDR3 totals 14 residues.

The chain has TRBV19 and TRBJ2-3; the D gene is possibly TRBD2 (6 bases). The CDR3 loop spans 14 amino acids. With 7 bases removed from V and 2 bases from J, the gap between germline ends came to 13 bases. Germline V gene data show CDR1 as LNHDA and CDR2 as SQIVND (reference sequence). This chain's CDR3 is CASNSPGATDTQYF. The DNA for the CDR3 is TGTGCCAGTAACTCCCCGGGAGCCACAGATACGCAGTATTTT. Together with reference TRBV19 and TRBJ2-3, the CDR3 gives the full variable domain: DGGITQSPKYLFRKEGQNVTLSCEQNLNHDAMYWYRQDPGQGLRLIYYSQIVNDFQKGDIAEGYSVSREKKESFPLTVTSAQKNPTAFYLCASNSPGATDTQYFGPGTRLTVL.